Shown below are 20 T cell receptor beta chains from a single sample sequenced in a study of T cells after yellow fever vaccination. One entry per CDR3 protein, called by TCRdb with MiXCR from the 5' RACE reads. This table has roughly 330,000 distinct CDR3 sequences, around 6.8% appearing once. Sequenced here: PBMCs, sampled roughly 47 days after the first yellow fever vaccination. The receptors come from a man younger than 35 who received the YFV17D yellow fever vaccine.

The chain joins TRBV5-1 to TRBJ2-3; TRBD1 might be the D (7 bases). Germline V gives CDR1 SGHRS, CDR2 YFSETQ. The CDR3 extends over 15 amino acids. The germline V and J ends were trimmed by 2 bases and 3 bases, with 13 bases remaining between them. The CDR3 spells CASSFKQGRTDTQYF. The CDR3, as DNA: TGCGCCAGCAGCTTCAAACAGGGGAGGACAGATACGCAGTATTTT.

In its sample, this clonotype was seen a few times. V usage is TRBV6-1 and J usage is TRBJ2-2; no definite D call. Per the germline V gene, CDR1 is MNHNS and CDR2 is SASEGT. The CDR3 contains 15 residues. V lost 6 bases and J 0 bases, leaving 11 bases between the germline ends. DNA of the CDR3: TGTGCCAGCAGCTCACACCTTTCGAACACCGGGGAGCTGTTTTTT. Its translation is CASSSHLSNTGELFF.

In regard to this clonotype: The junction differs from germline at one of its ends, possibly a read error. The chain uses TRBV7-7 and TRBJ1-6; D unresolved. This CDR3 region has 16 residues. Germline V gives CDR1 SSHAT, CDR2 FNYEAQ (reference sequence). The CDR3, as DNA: TGTGCTAGCAGCTTAGCGAGGCAGAGAGGGAATTCACCCCTCCACTTT. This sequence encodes CASSLARQRGNSPLHF.

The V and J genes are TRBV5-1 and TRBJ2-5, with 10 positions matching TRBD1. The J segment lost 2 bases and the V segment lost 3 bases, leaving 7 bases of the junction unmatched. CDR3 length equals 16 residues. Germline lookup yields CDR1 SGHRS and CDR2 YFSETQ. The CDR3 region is CASSSTGTGVQETQYF. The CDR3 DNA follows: TGCGCCAGCAGCTCGACCGGGACAGGGGTTCAAGAGACCCAGTACTTC. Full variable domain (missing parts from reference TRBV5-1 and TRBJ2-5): KAGVTQTPRYLIKTRGQQVTLSCSPISGHRSVSWYQQTPGQGLQFLFEYFSETQRNKGNFPGRFSGRQFSNSRSEMNVSTLELGDSALYLCASSSTGTGVQETQYFGPGTRLLVL.

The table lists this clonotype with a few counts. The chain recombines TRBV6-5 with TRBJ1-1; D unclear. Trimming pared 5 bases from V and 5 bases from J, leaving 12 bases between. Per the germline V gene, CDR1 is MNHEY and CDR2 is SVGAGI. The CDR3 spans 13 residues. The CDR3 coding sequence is TGTGCCAGCAGTCCCAGGTGGGGTACTGAAGCTTTCTTT. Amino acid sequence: CASSPRWGTEAFF.

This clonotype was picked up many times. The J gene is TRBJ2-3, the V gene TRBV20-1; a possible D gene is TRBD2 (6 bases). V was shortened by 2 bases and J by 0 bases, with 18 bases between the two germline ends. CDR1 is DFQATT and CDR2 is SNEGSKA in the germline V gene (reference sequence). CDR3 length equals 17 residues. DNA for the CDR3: TGCAGTGCTAGACGCCAAACCGTAGCGGCTAGCACAGATACGCAGTATTTT. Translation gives CSARRQTVAASTDTQYF.

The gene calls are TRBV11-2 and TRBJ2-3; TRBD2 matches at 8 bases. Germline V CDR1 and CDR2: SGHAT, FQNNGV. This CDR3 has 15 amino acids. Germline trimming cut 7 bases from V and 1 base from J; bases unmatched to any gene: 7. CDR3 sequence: CASTRGAGGTDTQYF. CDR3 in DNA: TGTGCCAGCACACGGGGAGCGGGGGGCACAGATACGCAGTATTTT.

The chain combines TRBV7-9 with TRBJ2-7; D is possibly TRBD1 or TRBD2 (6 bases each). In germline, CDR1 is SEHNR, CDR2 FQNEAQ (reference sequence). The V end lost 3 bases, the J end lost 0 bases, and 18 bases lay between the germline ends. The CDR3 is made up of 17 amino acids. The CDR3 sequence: CASSFSTRDISSYEQYF. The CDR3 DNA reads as TGTGCCAGCAGCTTCTCCACGCGGGACATCAGCTCCTACGAGCAGTACTTC.

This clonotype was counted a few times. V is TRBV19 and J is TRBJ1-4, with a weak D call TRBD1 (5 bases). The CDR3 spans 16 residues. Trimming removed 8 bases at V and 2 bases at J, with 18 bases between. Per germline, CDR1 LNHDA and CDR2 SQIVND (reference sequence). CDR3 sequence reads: CASGSGTPGTNEKLFF. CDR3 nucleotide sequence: TGTGCCAGTGGCTCCGGGACGCCAGGCACTAATGAAAAACTGTTTTTT.

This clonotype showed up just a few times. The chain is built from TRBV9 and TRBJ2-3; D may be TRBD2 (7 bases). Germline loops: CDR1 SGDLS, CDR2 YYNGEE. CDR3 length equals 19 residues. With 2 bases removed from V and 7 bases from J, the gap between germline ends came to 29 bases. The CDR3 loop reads CASSVLGLADSAPPNTQYF. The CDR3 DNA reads TGTGCCAGCAGCGTTTTAGGTCTAGCGGACAGTGCCCCCCCGAATACGCAGTATTTT.

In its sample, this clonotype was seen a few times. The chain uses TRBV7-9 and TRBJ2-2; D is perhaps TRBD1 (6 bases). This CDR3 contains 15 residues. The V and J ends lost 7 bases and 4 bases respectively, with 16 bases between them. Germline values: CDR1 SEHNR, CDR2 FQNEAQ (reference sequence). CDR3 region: CASTVSGTLTGELFF. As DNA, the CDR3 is TGTGCCAGCACCGTCTCCGGGACACTCACCGGGGAGCTGTTTTTT.

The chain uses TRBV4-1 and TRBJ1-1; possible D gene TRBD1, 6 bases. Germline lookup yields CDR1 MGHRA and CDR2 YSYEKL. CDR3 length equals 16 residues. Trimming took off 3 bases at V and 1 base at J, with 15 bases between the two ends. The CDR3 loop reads CASSHFPMTGNTEAFF. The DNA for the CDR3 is TGCGCCAGCAGCCATTTCCCAATGACAGGGAACACTGAAGCTTTCTTT.

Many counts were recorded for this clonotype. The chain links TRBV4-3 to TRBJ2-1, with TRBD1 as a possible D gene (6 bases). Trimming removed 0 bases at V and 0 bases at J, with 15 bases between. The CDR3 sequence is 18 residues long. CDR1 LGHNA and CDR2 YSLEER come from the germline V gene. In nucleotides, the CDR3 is TGCGCCAGCAGCCAAGATCCGAGGGGGACGAGCTCCTACAATGAGCAGTTCTTC. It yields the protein CASSQDPRGTSSYNEQFF.

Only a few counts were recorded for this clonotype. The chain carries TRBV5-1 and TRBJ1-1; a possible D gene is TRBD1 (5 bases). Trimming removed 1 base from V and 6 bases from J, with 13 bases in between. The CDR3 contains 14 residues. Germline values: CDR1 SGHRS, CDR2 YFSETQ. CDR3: CASSLRRGAPEAFF. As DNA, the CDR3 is TGCGCCAGCAGCTTGCGACGGGGCGCACCTGAAGCTTTCTTT.

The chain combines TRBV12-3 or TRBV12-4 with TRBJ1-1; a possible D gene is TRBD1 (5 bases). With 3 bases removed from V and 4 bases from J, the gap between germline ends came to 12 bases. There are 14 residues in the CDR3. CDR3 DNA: TGTGCCAGCAGTTTTCTAGGGGAGAGCACTGAAGCTTTCTTT. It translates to CASSFLGESTEAFF.

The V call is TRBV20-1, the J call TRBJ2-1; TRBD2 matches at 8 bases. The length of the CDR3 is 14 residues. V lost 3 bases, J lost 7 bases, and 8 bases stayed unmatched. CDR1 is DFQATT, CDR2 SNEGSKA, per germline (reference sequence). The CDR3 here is CSASTGGPINEQFF. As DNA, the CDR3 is TGCAGTGCTAGTACGGGGGGGCCCATAAATGAGCAGTTCTTC.

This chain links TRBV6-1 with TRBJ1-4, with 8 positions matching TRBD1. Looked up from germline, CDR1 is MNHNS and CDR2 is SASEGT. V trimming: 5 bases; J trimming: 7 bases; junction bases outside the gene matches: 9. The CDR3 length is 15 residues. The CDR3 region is CASSRDRGGAEKLFF. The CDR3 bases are TGTGCCAGCAGTCGCGACAGGGGTGGAGCTGAAAAACTGTTTTTT.

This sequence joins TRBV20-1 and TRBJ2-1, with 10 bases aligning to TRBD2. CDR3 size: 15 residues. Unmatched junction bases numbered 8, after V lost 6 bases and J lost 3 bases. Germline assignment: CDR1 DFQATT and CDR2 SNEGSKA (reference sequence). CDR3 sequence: CSAQRTSGIYNEQFF. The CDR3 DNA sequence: TGCAGTGCCCAACGGACTAGCGGAATCTACAATGAGCAGTTCTTC.

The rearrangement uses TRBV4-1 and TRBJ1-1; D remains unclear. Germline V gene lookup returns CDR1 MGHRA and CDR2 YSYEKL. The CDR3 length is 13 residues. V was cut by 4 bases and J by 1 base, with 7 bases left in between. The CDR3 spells CASSPRPNTEAFF. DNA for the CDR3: TGCGCCAGCAGCCCACGGCCGAACACTGAAGCTTTCTTT.

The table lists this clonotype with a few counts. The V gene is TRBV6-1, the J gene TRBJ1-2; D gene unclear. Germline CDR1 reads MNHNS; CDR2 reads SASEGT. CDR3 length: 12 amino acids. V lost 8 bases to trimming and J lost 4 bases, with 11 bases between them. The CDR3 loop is CASLGSVYGYTF. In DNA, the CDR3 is TGTGCCAGCTTGGGGTCAGTCTATGGCTACACCTTC.